This passage covers 2 T cell receptor beta chains from one sample sequenced in a study of CD8 T cells in ankylosing spondylitis. TCRdb analysed the 5' RACE reads with MiXCR anew, one entry per CDR3 protein. In the table there are approximately 300,000 distinct CDR3 sequences, under 8.5% of which are singletons. For these TCRs, the target antigens are not known. Study results and caveats: Typical of ankylosing spondylitis blood, it appeared, was a TCR beta motif of several highly homologous variants.

What was sequenced was blood, either unsorted or a sorted T cell fraction (not recorded which). The receptors come from a male donor with ankylosing spondylitis.

V usage is TRBV4-2 and J usage is TRBJ2-2; tentatively, D is TRBD2 (5 bases). This CDR3 is built from 16 residues. Trimming shortened V by 4 bases and J by 0 bases, and 12 bases separated the two germline ends. In germline, CDR1 is LGHNA, CDR2 YNFKEQ. The CDR3 spells CASSPARGSNTGELFF. The CDR3 bases are TGTGCCAGCAGCCCCGCCCGCGGGTCGAACACCGGGGAGCTGTTTTTT.

CDR3 protein: CASSLALQGSGANVLTF. Written as DNA, the CDR3 is TGTGCCAGCAGCTTAGCCCTACAGGGATCTGGGGCCAACGTCCTGACTTTC. This sequence joins TRBV7-2 and TRBJ2-6, with D perhaps TRBD1 (6 bases). CDR3 length: 17 residues. In germline, CDR1 is SGHTA, CDR2 FQGNSA. Deletions cut 0 bases from V and 1 base from J, with 10 bases between.